The 7 T cell receptor beta chains below were found in one sample sequenced in a study of spatial heterogeneity in lung cancer. The sample's time point: sample taken at primary tumor resection. Material for sequencing was whole RNA from tumor, nontumor lung or frozen PBMC, left unsorted. A single record per CDR3 protein comes from TCRdb applying MiXCR to the 5' RACE reads. The sample records over 75,000 distinct CDR3 sequences, approximately 20% being singletons. This material consisted of PBMCs, taken at surgery. The receptors were gathered from a male donor with early-stage non-small cell lung cancer.

CDR3 sequence: CASSLARPRRGVQYF. DNA for the CDR3: TGTGCCAGCAGCTTAGCTAGACCCCGAAGAGGAGTGCAGTACTTC. The chain has TRBV7-9 and TRBJ2-7; D is uncertain. The CDR3 runs to 15 residues. Germline V gene lookup returns CDR1 SEHNR and CDR2 FQNEAQ (reference sequence). The V and J ends lost 0 bases and 9 bases respectively, with 18 bases between them.

This clonotype was seen more than once but under ten times. CDR3 region: CSASSGDNYGYTF. CDR3 bases: TGCAGTGCTAGTAGCGGGGATAACTATGGCTACACCTTC. V gene TRBV20-1 combines with J gene TRBJ1-2; the D is unclear. Germline CDR1 is DFQATT and CDR2 is SNEGSKA (reference sequence). This CDR3 comprises 13 residues. Trimming took off 3 bases at V and 1 base at J, with 9 bases between the two ends.

Points on this clonotype: The CDR3 ends on some other residue instead of the conserved phenylalanine or tryptophan, so this is likely a read error. The limits of the CDR3 on the DNA are not certain, so only TCRdb's listed CDR3 is given. The V and J genes are TRBV6-4 and TRBJ2-5. Germline CDR1 MRHNA, CDR2 SNTAGT. With termini counted, the CDR3 has 12 amino acids. CDR3 protein: CASSDSEGDIGS.

V usage is TRBV11-1 and J usage is TRBJ2-7; 14 bases align to TRBD2. There are 17 residues in the CDR3. From germline, CDR1 is SGHAT and CDR2 FQDESV (reference sequence). V trimming: 4 bases; J trimming: 5 bases; junction bases outside the gene matches: 10. The CDR3 loop reads CASSSTLGLAGAHEQYF. The CDR3 DNA is TGTGCCAGCAGCTCTACGCTGGGACTAGCGGGGGCCCACGAGCAGTACTTC.

On this clonotype itself: The missing conserved phenylalanine or tryptophan at the end of this CDR3 makes a read error likely. This rearrangement joins TRBV20-1 to TRBJ2-5; D remains unclear. Deletions cut 5 bases from V and 5 bases from J, with 9 bases between. CDR1 DFQATT and CDR2 SNEGSKA come from the germline V gene (reference sequence). The CDR3 loop spans 11 amino acids. CDR3 loop: CSARHSETQYY. CDR3 in DNA: TGCAGTGCTCGACACTCGGAGACCCAGTACTAC.

This clonotype occurred a few times. The chain recombines TRBV28 with TRBJ1-1, with TRBD1 matching over 10 bases. The CDR3 is made up of 14 amino acids. V lost 5 bases and J lost 7; bases outside the gene matches: 7. Germline CDR1 MDHEN, CDR2 SYDVKM. CDR3 amino acids: CASSLGQGLIEAFF. For the CDR3, the DNA is TGTGCCAGCAGTCTGGGACAGGGGTTGATTGAAGCTTTCTTT.

Only a few counts were recorded for this clonotype. The CDR3 nucleotides are TGTGCCAGCAGCTTAACGGCAGGATCCTTACCTTCTATGAACACTGAAGCTTTCTTT. It yields the protein CASSLTAGSLPSMNTEAFF. This rearrangement joins TRBV7-3 to TRBJ1-1; D gene uncertain. This CDR3 is 19 amino acids long. Germline CDR1 SGHTA, CDR2 FQGTGA. Trimming cost V 0 bases and J 0 bases, with 20 bases left between them.